This TCR beta chain was sequenced for a study of early stage breast cancer tumors (dated by TCRdb to 2015 to 2018). Context from the whole study: Of the approximately 15 invasive breast tumors, twelve were found to be estrogen receptor-positive, progesterone receptor-positive and HER2-negative. Of the approximately 12 ER+/PR+/HER2- tumors, eight were classified as invasive ductal carcinomas and four as invasive lobular carcinomas. The average read coverage per sample was roughly 10-fold. A total of 2.5 million to 3 million templates, representing about 1.1 million unique clonotypes, were detected across all samples. What the research found in general, with its limitations: Repertoires from blood and normal breast were more alike than repertoires from blood and tumor, and in about 90% of the 16 patients, comparing each tissue with blood separated tumor from normal. Chain pairing and functional markers such as CD4, CD8 and FOXP3 were missed by bulk genomic DNA sequencing of unsorted cells. Because the cohort was small, a breakdown by tumor subtype could not be done. Enriched TCRB sequences shared across patients were mostly commonly generated sequences, unlikely to play an important role in the tumor microenvironment. Compared with adjacent normal breast tissue, tumors had higher clonality and 2 to 3-fold greater T cell density.

Two independent genomic DNA replicates were amplified for each sample, with 0.5 ug used for blood and about 1.5 ug for tumor or normal breast. Following the manufacturer's instructions, the ImmunoSeq Intro kit was used to carry out TCRB sequencing on genomic DNA. Multiplex PCR was run for about 30 cycles using proprietary primers and spike-in control sequences for absolute quantification. Single-end 150-bp reads were used to sequence an 87-bp fragment spanning the CDR3 plus the flanking V and J genes. Seven samples, each with two replicates, were multiplexed per lane of an Illumina MiSeq using version 3.0 chemistry. The authors processed their data as follows. The vendor's proprietary pipeline handled the raw data processing, merging both replicates into a single result for each sample. Clonotypes were defined as productive rearrangements sharing the V-gene family, CDR3 amino acid sequence and J-gene segment. To compute clonality, the normalized Shannon entropy (Pielou evenness) of TCRB abundances was subtracted from 1. To estimate T cell density, the total number of templates was divided by the input cell count, which was inferred from how much DNA went in. Recon with default parameters was used to estimate total repertoire diversity and clonality. A clonotype was considered tumor-enriched if its abundance in tumor exceeded 0.1% and was at least 32-fold higher than its abundance in normal breast. The clones in this table, taken by TCRdb from immuneACCESS, are in-frame only. Not every clone is retained; where verified, under half of the shortfall comes from an unresolved V gene, and the cause of the rest is unknown. V and J calls and clone size follow that table, whereas D and trimming were derived from the DNA. Here the sample has some 36,000 clones; over 65% occur a single time. Roughly 7% of the sample is held by the ten biggest clonotypes.

From the cysteine through the phenylalanine, the CDR3 covers 12 amino acids. The read is trimmed to its CDR3 DNA, 36 bases read in frame from base 1. The germline V gene yields MGHRA for CDR1 and YSYEKL for CDR2. V was cut back by 0 bases and J by 10 bases, leaving a gap of 9 bases between them. On this clone itself: There is no known antigen for this receptor. The sample holds no much larger clone one base away, and base qualities are not on file.

The study profiled bulk TCR beta-chain repertoires in matched peripheral blood, tumor and adjacent normal breast tissue taken from some 17 patients with early-stage breast cancer. Before surgery, whole blood (roughly 5-10 mL) was collected into EDTA tubes and processed within 2 hours. Ficoll-Paque centrifugation in SepMate-50 tubes was used to isolate peripheral blood mononuclear cells. PBMCs were cryopreserved in aliquots of about 1.7 to 4.5 million cells in 90% FBS with roughly 10% DMSO and kept in liquid nitrogen. The Qiagen AllPrep DNA/RNA Mini kit was used to extract genomic DNA. The sequence links TRBV4-1 to TRBJ1-2; no D gene call is confident. This receptor was taken from a person aged 55 to 69 with breast cancer. The sample consisted of blood. The CDR3 region has the sequence CASSQEDRSYTF. The nucleotide sequence is given as TGCGCCAGCAGCCAAGAGGACCGGTCCTACACCTTC.